The 6 T cell receptor beta chains reported below all come from one sample, sequenced in a study of blood T cells in healthy people across ages. Primed by a sample-barcoded 5' primer and a J-beta primer mix, a second PCR proceeded for about 7 to 11 cycles. TCRdb ran MiXCR on the 5' RACE reads and lists one entry per CDR3 protein. The table shows approximately 960,000 distinct CDR3 sequences, with about 29% occurring only once. This sample also belongs to another study, concerning T cells of mothers and their children.

Source material: blood. The receptors were gathered from a woman aged 35 to 49 in good health.

This clonotype occurred once. The chain couples TRBV7-2 to TRBJ2-7, with D hard to call. The CDR3 contains 15 residues. V was cut by 3 bases and J by 4 bases, with 16 bases left in between. The V gene's germline CDR1 is SGHTA and CDR2 FQGNSA. The CDR3 coding sequence is TGTGCCAGCAGCTTTGGCGACGGATCCCCGTACGAGCAGTACTTC. Translating it yields CASSFGDGSPYEQYF.

This clonotype was observed a handful of times. V and J are TRBV7-9 and TRBJ2-1, with D uncertain. V dropped 5 bases and J dropped 8 bases, with 10 bases sitting between them. CDR3 size: 12 residues. Per germline, CDR1 SEHNR and CDR2 FQNEAQ (reference sequence). Here the CDR3 reads CASSPAVDEQFF. In nucleotides, the CDR3 is TGTGCCAGCAGCCCTGCGGTCGATGAGCAGTTCTTC.

Details on this clonotype: Compared with germline, one end of the junction differs, possibly owing to a read error. This chain's CDR3 is CASSPLLDLKNTEASF. The CDR3 bases are TGCGCCAGCAGCCCACTCCTGGACTTAAAGAACACTGAAGCTTCCTTT. V is TRBV4-1 and J is TRBJ1-1; D call uncertain. There are 16 residues in the CDR3. Germline V gene lookup returns CDR1 MGHRA and CDR2 YSYEKL.

The rearrangement joins TRBV20-1 to TRBJ2-1; 7 bases are a match to TRBD2. Germline V gene sequence: CDR1 DFQATT, CDR2 SNEGSKA (reference sequence). V lost 3 bases, J lost 6 bases, and 8 bases stayed unmatched. The CDR3 is made up of 14 amino acids. The CDR3 is CSARGAGFSNEQFF. The DNA of the CDR3 is TGCAGTGCTAGGGGAGCGGGGTTCAGCAATGAGCAGTTCTTC.

This clonotype was observed a few times. The gene calls are TRBV28 and TRBJ2-7; 10 bases agree with TRBD1. The V gene end was trimmed by 5 bases and the J gene end by 4 bases; junction bases not matched to a gene: 8. The CDR3 is made up of 15 amino acids. Germline assignment: CDR1 MDHEN and CDR2 SYDVKM. The CDR3 nucleotides are TGTGCCAGCAGTGCACCGGGACAGGGGTTGTACGAGCAGTACTTC. Translated: CASSAPGQGLYEQYF.

This clonotype came up many times. The chain couples TRBV2 to TRBJ1-2; tentative D call: TRBD1 (5 bases). This CDR3 comprises 14 residues. V lost 6 bases, J lost 4 bases, and 15 bases lay in between. Germline lookup yields CDR1 SNHLY and CDR2 FYNNEI. In DNA, the CDR3 is TGTGCCAGCAGGGGGACCGGGACCCGCTATGGCTACACCTTC. This encodes CASRGTGTRYGYTF.